These 30 T cell receptor beta chains originate from one sample sequenced in a study of blood T cell repertoires in COVID-19. Sequencing used immunoSEQ multiplex PCR; TCRdb keeps in-frame clones, though not all of them. The sample records over 90,000 clones, just over 85% being singletons. The source material was peripheral blood. These receptors all stem from a human donor in a cohort sampled during active COVID-19.

The rearrangement joins TRBV9 to TRBJ2-2; D remains ambiguous. The germline V gene encodes CDR1 SGDLS and CDR2 YYNGEE. V lost 0 bases and J lost 6, with 6 bases in between. The CDR3 sequence is 13 residues long. CDR3 in amino acids: CASSVVASGELFF. CDR3 in DNA: TGTGCCAGCAGCGTAGTGGCCTCCGGGGAGCTGTTTTTT.

The chain combines TRBV7-2 with TRBJ1-2; D is unresolved. Germline lookup yields CDR1 SGHTA and CDR2 FQGNSA. CDR3 length equals 12 residues. V was cut by 5 bases and J by 4 bases, with 8 bases left in between. CDR3 residues: CASSPGIYGYTF. The CDR3 DNA reads as TGTGCCAGCAGCCCAGGTATCTATGGCTACACCTTC.

The gene calls are TRBV4-1 and TRBJ1-2; D remains ambiguous. The germline V gene has CDR1 MGHRA and CDR2 YSYEKL. Trimming shortened V by 0 bases and J by 4 bases, and 6 bases separated the two germline ends. The CDR3 totals 13 residues. CDR3 bases: TGCGCCAGCAGCCAAGAAAACAGCTATGGCTACACCTTC. This translates into CASSQENSYGYTF.

This rearrangement joins TRBV4-2 to TRBJ1-4, with TRBD1 matching over 9 bases. Germline CDR1 reads LGHNA; CDR2 reads YNFKEQ. The CDR3 contains 13 residues. V was pared by 2 bases and J by 15 bases, with 7 bases of the junction left unmatched. The CDR3 DNA sequence: TGTGCCAGCAGCCAAACCCTCCGGGACAGGGTGTTTTTT. Protein: CASSQTLRDRVFF.

The J gene is TRBJ1-1, the V gene TRBV5-6; D call uncertain. The CDR3 is made up of 15 amino acids. Germline values: CDR1 SGHDT, CDR2 YYEEEE. The V and J ends lost 0 bases and 7 bases respectively, with 16 bases between them. CDR3 bases: TGTGCCAGCAGCTTGGACAGTCTATTGATGTTTGAAGCTTTCTTT. Its protein product is CASSLDSLLMFEAFF.

The chain couples TRBV24-1 to TRBJ2-5; TRBD2 might be the D (5 bases). Trimming pared 6 bases from V and 4 bases from J, leaving 11 bases between. Germline V gene lookup returns CDR1 KGHDR and CDR2 SFDVKD. The length of the CDR3 is 13 residues. The CDR3: CATSKRSGETQYF. In DNA form, the CDR3 reads TGTGCCACCAGTAAAAGGAGCGGAGAGACCCAGTACTTC.

The chain uses TRBV7-2 and TRBJ2-1; 8 bases agree with TRBD1. The germline gives CDR1 SGHTA, CDR2 FQGNSA. The CDR3 covers 15 residues. Losses at the gene ends were 8 bases for V and 3 bases for J; bases not matched to a gene: 9. In DNA, the CDR3 is TGTGCCAGCTTCGACAGGGGTAGAAACTACAATGAGCAGTTCTTC. It translates to CASFDRGRNYNEQFF.

The rearrangement links TRBV28 to TRBJ2-3; 10 bases are a match to TRBD2. Germline-derived CDR1 and CDR2 are MDHEN and SYDVKM. The CDR3 spans 18 residues. Trimming at V came to 8 bases and at J to 4 bases, leaving 18 bases not matched to a gene. CDR3 in DNA: TGTGCCAGCCCGCCCGGGATGCGGGGGACTAGCGTCTCAGATACGCAGTATTTT. Residues: CASPPGMRGTSVSDTQYF.

This clone occurred once. The chain joins TRBV7-2 to TRBJ1-4, with D hard to call. With 2 bases removed from V and 3 bases from J, the gap between germline ends came to 4 bases. The CDR3 runs to 13 residues. Germline V CDR1 and CDR2: SGHTA, FQGNSA. The CDR3 nucleotides read TGTGCCAGCAGCTTATCAGCTAATGAAAAACTGTTTTTT. Encoded protein: CASSLSANEKLFF.

The CDR3 spells CAISGQGAWETEAFF. The CDR3, as DNA: TGTGCCATTTCGGGACAGGGGGCTTGGGAGACTGAAGCTTTCTTT. This chain connects TRBV6-5 to TRBJ1-1; 12 bases match TRBD1. From germline, CDR1 is MNHEY and CDR2 SVGAGI. CDR3 length: 15 residues. V gave up 10 bases and J gave up 5 bases; unmatched junction bases: 11.

This clone was seen a single time. V gene TRBV18 combines with J gene TRBJ1-6; D might be TRBD1 (5 bases). The CDR3 covers 13 residues. V shed 3 bases and J shed 10 bases, with 10 bases lying between them. Germline V CDR1 and CDR2: KGHSH, LQKENI. DNA for the CDR3: TGTGCCAGCTCACCTACTCAGGGATCACCCCTCCACTTT. This codes for CASSPTQGSPLHF.

The V and J genes are TRBV11-2 and TRBJ2-1; 9 bases align to TRBD2. This CDR3 has 14 amino acids. Germline CDR1 SGHAT, CDR2 FQNNGV. V trimming: 7 bases; J trimming: 4 bases; junction bases outside the gene matches: 5. CDR3 region: CASTKAGGYNEQFF. The CDR3 DNA follows: TGTGCCAGCACCAAGGCGGGGGGGTACAATGAGCAGTTCTTC.

V and J are TRBV10-3 and TRBJ1-1, with TRBD1 identical over 7 bases. This CDR3 comprises 14 residues. Germline CDR1 reads ENHRY; CDR2 reads SYGVKD. V trimming: 3 bases; J trimming: 5 bases; junction bases outside the gene matches: 6. The CDR3 protein is CAISDRGVWTEAFF. The DNA of the CDR3 is TGTGCCATCAGTGACAGGGGGGTTTGGACTGAAGCTTTCTTT.

The chain joins TRBV6-5 to TRBJ2-5, with D perhaps TRBD2 (5 bases). Trimming removed 0 bases from V and 0 bases from J, with 8 bases in between. The CDR3 extends over 15 amino acids. CDR1 is MNHEY and CDR2 is SVGAGI in the germline V gene. CDR3 sequence: CASSYSPGNQETQYF. CDR3 DNA sequence: TGTGCCAGCAGTTACTCTCCGGGGAACCAAGAGACCCAGTACTTC.

The CDR3 DNA reads as TGTGCCAGCAGCCCCCGTTACAGGCCGTACACTGAAGCTTTCTTT. Residues: CASSPRYRPYTEAFF. The V call is TRBV9, the J call TRBJ1-1; D may be TRBD1 (5 bases). With 4 bases removed from V and 3 bases from J, the gap between germline ends came to 16 bases. The CDR3 has 15 residues. Germline-derived CDR1 and CDR2 are SGDLS and YYNGEE. Filled out from reference TRBV9 and TRBJ1-1, the complete variable domain reads DSGVTQTPKHLITATGQRVTLRCSPRSGDLSVYWYQQSLDQGLQFLIQYYNGEERAKGNILERFSAQQFPDLHSELNLSSLELGDSALYFCASSPRYRPYTEAFFGQGTRLTVV.

The chain recombines TRBV11-2 with TRBJ2-7, with TRBD1 identical over 7 bases. Germline values: CDR1 SGHAT, CDR2 FQNNGV. The CDR3 length is 16 residues. The J segment lost 1 base and the V segment lost 1 base, leaving 7 bases of the junction unmatched. CDR3 bases: TGTGCCAGCAGCTTAGGTCCGGGACAGATTTCCTACGAGCAGTACTTC. Translation gives CASSLGPGQISYEQYF. Variable domain in full (rest from reference TRBV11-2 and TRBJ2-7): EAGVAQSPRYKIIEKRQSVAFWCNPISGHATLYWYQQILGQGPKLLIQFQNNGVVDDSQLPKDRFSAERLKGVDSTLKIQPAKLEDSAVYLCASSLGPGQISYEQYFGPGTRLTVT.

The rearrangement joins TRBV7-9 to TRBJ1-4; 8 bases map to TRBD1. This CDR3 contains 16 residues. V lost 0 bases and J lost 3; bases outside the gene matches: 3. The germline V gene has CDR1 SEHNR and CDR2 FQNEAQ (reference sequence). Here the CDR3 reads CASSLATGGANEKLFF. The DNA of the CDR3 is TGTGCCAGCAGCTTAGCCACAGGGGGAGCTAATGAAAAACTGTTTTTT. Variable domain in full (rest from reference TRBV7-9 and TRBJ1-4): DTGVSQNPRHKITKRGQNVTFRCDPISEHNRLYWYRQTLGQGPEFLTYFQNEAQLEKSRLLSDRFSAERPKGSFSTLEIQRTEQGDSAMYLCASSLATGGANEKLFFGSGTQLSVL.

The J gene is TRBJ1-3, the V gene TRBV5-8; the match to TRBD1 covers 11 bases. This CDR3 is built from 17 residues. Germline V gene sequence: CDR1 SGHTS, CDR2 YDEGEE. The ends lost 5 bases at V and 0 bases at J; junction bases unmatched: 7. The DNA of the CDR3 is TGTGCCAGCAGGCGGACAGGGGGCCTCCCCTCTGGAAACACCATATATTTT. Amino acid sequence: CASRRTGGLPSGNTIYF.

The V and J genes are TRBV7-9 and TRBJ1-3; D is unresolved. Per the germline V gene, CDR1 is SEHNR and CDR2 is FQNEAQ (reference sequence). The CDR3 is made up of 16 amino acids. V was shortened by 4 bases and J by 0 bases, with 13 bases between the two germline ends. CDR3: CASSWSSENSGNTIYF. In nucleotides, the CDR3 is TGTGCCAGCAGCTGGAGCAGCGAGAACTCTGGAAACACCATATATTTT.

The CDR3, as DNA: TGTGCCAGCAGCCCCCTACCGAGGGGGAGCAATCAGCCCCAGCATTTT. Its translation is CASSPLPRGSNQPQHF. The chain couples TRBV7-2 to TRBJ1-5; D is possibly TRBD1 (6 bases). V lost 5 bases, J lost 1 base, and 15 bases lay in between. The CDR3 loop spans 16 amino acids. Germline assignment: CDR1 SGHTA and CDR2 FQGNSA.

The chain combines TRBV11-3 with TRBJ2-1, with unresolved D. V lost 0 bases and J lost 5, with 11 bases in between. Germline CDR1 is SGHNT and CDR2 is YENEEA. The CDR3 runs 15 residues. CDR3 region: CASSLDPTRDNEQFF. DNA for the CDR3: TGTGCCAGCAGCTTAGATCCGACACGAGACAATGAGCAGTTCTTC. Using reference TRBV11-3 and TRBJ2-1 for the parts outside the CDR3, the full variable domain is EAGVVQSPRYKIIEKKQPVAFWCNPISGHNTLYWYLQNLGQGPELLIRYENEEAVDDSQLPKDRFSAERLKGVDSTLKIQPAELGDSAVYLCASSLDPTRDNEQFFGPGTRLTVL.

The chain joins TRBV5-1 to TRBJ1-2; D unresolved. Trimming removed 2 bases from V and 5 bases from J, with 22 bases in between. This CDR3 is 17 amino acids long. CDR1 and CDR2 from the germline V gene are SGHRS and YFSETQ. The CDR3 nucleotides read TGCGCCAGCAGCTTTTCTGGCAGCCTAGAGTCCCTTTATGGCTACACCTTC. Residues: CASSFSGSLESLYGYTF.

The V gene is TRBV6-5, the J gene TRBJ2-7, with D tentatively TRBD2 (6 bases). V was shortened by 4 bases and J by 2 bases, with 12 bases between the two germline ends. Germline CDR1 MNHEY, CDR2 SVGAGI. CDR3 length: 14 residues. CDR3 sequence reads: CASSWDFGPYEQYF. The CDR3 nucleotides are TGTGCCAGCAGTTGGGACTTCGGTCCCTACGAGCAGTACTTC.

V is TRBV28 and J is TRBJ2-5; D unclear. Looked up from germline, CDR1 is MDHEN and CDR2 is SYDVKM. Trimming stripped 6 bases from V and 4 bases from J, with 6 bases between. The CDR3 is 11 amino acids. The chain's CDR3 is CASSPGETQYF. The DNA for the CDR3 is TGTGCCAGCAGCCCCGGAGAGACCCAGTACTTC.

This clone occurred a few times. The chain recombines TRBV5-1 with TRBJ2-7; no firm D call. Trimming cost V 0 bases and J 6 bases, with 13 bases left between them. The CDR3 sequence is 14 residues long. Germline CDR1 and CDR2: SGHRS and YFSETQ. The CDR3 sequence: CASSLDRVAREQYF. For the CDR3, the DNA is TGCGCCAGCAGCTTGGACAGAGTCGCCCGCGAGCAGTACTTC.

The chain employs TRBV27 and TRBJ1-1; 8 positions agree with TRBD1. The junction had 8 bases not matched to a gene; V was cut back by 6 bases and J by 5 bases. Germline V gene sequence: CDR1 MNHEY, CDR2 SMNVEV (reference sequence). The CDR3 loop spans 14 amino acids. CDR3 protein: CASSPRQGRTEAFF. The CDR3 DNA reads as TGTGCCAGCAGCCCGAGACAGGGGCGAACTGAAGCTTTCTTT.

The chain couples TRBV28 to TRBJ1-4; D gene uncertain. The germline V and J ends were trimmed by 11 bases and 5 bases, with 12 bases remaining between them. CDR3 length equals 12 residues. Germline loops: CDR1 MDHEN, CDR2 SYDVKM. The chain's CDR3 is CAGRGLNEKLFF. Here the CDR3 DNA reads TGTGCCGGAAGAGGGTTGAATGAAAAACTGTTTTTT.

This clone was seen just once. The chain links TRBV5-1 to TRBJ2-5, with 7 bases fitting TRBD2. CDR1 and CDR2 (germline): SGHRS, YFSETQ. The CDR3 is 15 residues long. V shed 6 bases and J 1 base; nucleotides not matched to a gene: 9. The CDR3 spells CASTRWASGQETQYF. In DNA form, the CDR3 reads TGCGCCAGCACTCGGTGGGCTAGCGGCCAAGAGACCCAGTACTTC.

This CDR3 is CSAGQFYEQYF. CDR3 nucleotides: TGCAGTGCCGGACAGTTCTACGAGCAGTACTTC. This chain joins TRBV20-1 and TRBJ2-7, with D perhaps TRBD1 (6 bases). CDR3 size: 11 residues. Trimming left V 6 bases short and J 3 bases short, with 9 bases between. Germline V CDR1 and CDR2: DFQATT, SNEGSKA (reference sequence).

J is TRBJ1-6 and V is TRBV5-4; 8 nucleotides align to TRBD1. This CDR3 contains 15 residues. The germline CDR1 and CDR2 sequences are SGHNT and YYREEE (reference sequence). The V gene end was trimmed by 0 bases and the J gene end by 9 bases; junction bases not matched to a gene: 5. The CDR3 reads CASSLDQGAASPLHF. The CDR3 nucleotides are TGTGCCAGCAGCTTGGACCAGGGGGCTGCTTCACCCCTCCACTTT.